This T cell receptor beta chain is from a study of cytomegalovirus exposure and HLA in healthy donors. Findings of the study overall: An analysis that came later showed most CMV-associated TCR beta chains appearing HLA-restricted. Sequencing likely produced, as an artifact, a cluster of highly shared sequence variants.

Nominally healthy donors were sampled, though unrecorded immune exposures were likely. PCR was performed using 60 Vbeta and 13 Jbeta primers. The repertoire was sequenced with immunoSEQ multiplex PCR; TCRdb's copy has only in-frame clones and lacks some. Of some 140,000 clones in the sample, roughly 80% are singletons; the top ten hold more than 0.75%. V lost 6 bases to trimming and J lost 7 bases; unmatched junction nucleotides: 6. This CDR3 is 13 amino acids long. The germline V gene encodes CDR1 MNHNS and CDR2 SASEGT. This clone was counted only a few times. Its antigen is as yet unknown. The sample was PBMCs. The sequence derives from a man aged 18 to 30 in good health and CMV-seronegative. J is TRBJ1-2 and V is TRBV6-1; TRBD1 matches 9 bases. CDR3 coding DNA: TGTGCCAGCAGCAACAGGGGGCCCTCTGGCTACACCTTC. Translation gives CASSNRGPSGYTF.